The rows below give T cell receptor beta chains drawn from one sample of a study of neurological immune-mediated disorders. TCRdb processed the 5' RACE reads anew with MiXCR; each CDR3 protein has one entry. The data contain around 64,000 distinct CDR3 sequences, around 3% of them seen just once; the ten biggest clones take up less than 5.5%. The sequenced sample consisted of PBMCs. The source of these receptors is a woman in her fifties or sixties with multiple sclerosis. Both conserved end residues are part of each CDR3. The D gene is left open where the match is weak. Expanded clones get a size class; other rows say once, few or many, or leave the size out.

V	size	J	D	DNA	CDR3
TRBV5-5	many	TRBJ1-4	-	TGTGCCAGCAGCTTGTGGGCGGATGAAAAACTGTTTTTT	CASSLWADEKLFF
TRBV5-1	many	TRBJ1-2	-	TGCGCCAGCAGCTTCATTGCGGCCGGCCTTAACTATGGCTACACCTTC	CASSFIAAGLNYGYTF
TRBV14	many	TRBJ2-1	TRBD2	TGTGCCAGCAGCCCAAGGGAGCGGGAGGACGTCAATGAGCAGTTCTTC	CASSPREREDVNEQFF
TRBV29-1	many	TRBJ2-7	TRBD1	TGCAGCGCATTCGACAGGGGGCATTCATACGAGCAGTACTTC	CSAFDRGHSYEQYF
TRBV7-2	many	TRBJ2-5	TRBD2	TGTGCCAGCAGCCCTAGCGGACAAGAGACCCAGTACTTC	CASSPSGQETQYF
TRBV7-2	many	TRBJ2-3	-	TGTGCCAGCAGCTTAATGTTCGGGGATACGCAGTATTTT	CASSLMFGDTQYF
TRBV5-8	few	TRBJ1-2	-	TGTGCCAGCAGCTTCCCCCACCGATTAAGGGGGAACTATGGCTACACCTTC	CASSFPHRLRGNYGYTF
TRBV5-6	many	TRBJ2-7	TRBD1	TGTGCCAGCAGCCTGGACAGGGTGGACGAGCAGTACTTC	CASSLDRVDEQYF
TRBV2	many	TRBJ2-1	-	TGTGCCAGCAGTGTTGAGTGGGGTGAGCAGTTCTTC	CASSVEWGEQFF
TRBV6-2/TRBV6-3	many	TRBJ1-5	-	TGTGCCAGCAGTTACTCTTATTCCGAACTAAATGGGCCCCAGCATTTT	CASSYSYSELNGPQHF
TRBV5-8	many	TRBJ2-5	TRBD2	TGTGCCAGCAGCTTGGGGACTAGCAGCCAAGAGACCCAGTACTTC	CASSLGTSSQETQYF
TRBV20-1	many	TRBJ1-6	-	TGCAGTGCTAGTGGGGTTGTTAATTCACCCCTCCACTTT	CSASGVVNSPLHF
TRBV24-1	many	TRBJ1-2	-	TGTGCCACCGGTGAGGGAGTAGGTGGCTACACCTTC	CATGEGVGGYTF
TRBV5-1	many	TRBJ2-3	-	TGCGCCAGCAGCTTGGCCTTAGATACGCAGTATTTT	CASSLALDTQYF
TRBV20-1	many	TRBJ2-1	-	TGCAGTGCTAGAGAAAGCAGAGACAATGAGCAGTTCTTC	CSARESRDNEQFF
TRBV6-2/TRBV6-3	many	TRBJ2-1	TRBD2	TGTGCCAGCACCCAGGCTCTAGCGGGAAGGAATGAGCAGTTCTTC	CASTQALAGRNEQFF
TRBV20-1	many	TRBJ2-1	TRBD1	TGCAGTGCTACCGGGGGACAGGCGCCCAGGAATGAGCAGTTCTTC	CSATGGQAPRNEQFF
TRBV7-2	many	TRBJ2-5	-	TGTGCCAGCAGCCCCGAGGATCGGGGCTACCAAGAGACCCAGTACTTC	CASSPEDRGYQETQYF
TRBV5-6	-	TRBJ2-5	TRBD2	TGTGCCAGCAGTATTAGCGGGGAAGAGACCCAGTACTTC	CASSISGEETQYF
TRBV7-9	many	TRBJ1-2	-	TGTGCCAGCAGCTTAGTTGAGTTGGAGGGCTACACCTTC	CASSLVELEGYTF
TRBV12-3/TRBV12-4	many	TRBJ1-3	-	TGTGCCAGCAGCCGCCCTGGGAGCTCTGGAAACACCATATATTTT	CASSRPGSSGNTIYF
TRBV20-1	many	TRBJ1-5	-	TGCAGTGCCCTTAGAGGGGTGGATCAGCCCCAGCATTTT	CSALRGVDQPQHF
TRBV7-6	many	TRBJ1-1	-	TGTGCCAGCAGCGCTCAGGGAGACTACACTGAAGCTTTCTTT	CASSAQGDYTEAFF
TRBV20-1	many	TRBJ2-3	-	TGCAGTGCTAGGAGGGAGGGGGGCACAGATACGCAGTATTTT	CSARREGGTDTQYF
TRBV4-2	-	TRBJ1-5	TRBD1	TGTGCCAGCAGCCAAGATTCAACCGGACAGGGATATAAGACCCAGAATTTT	CASSQDSTGQGYKTQNF
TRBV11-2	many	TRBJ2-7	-	TGTGCCAGCAAAAGTGAGCGGCTTAGCGAGCAGTACTTC	CASKSERLSEQYF
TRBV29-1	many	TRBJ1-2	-	TGCAGCGTTGGGGGGGCAGGCGGTAACTATGGCTACACCTTC	CSVGGAGGNYGYTF